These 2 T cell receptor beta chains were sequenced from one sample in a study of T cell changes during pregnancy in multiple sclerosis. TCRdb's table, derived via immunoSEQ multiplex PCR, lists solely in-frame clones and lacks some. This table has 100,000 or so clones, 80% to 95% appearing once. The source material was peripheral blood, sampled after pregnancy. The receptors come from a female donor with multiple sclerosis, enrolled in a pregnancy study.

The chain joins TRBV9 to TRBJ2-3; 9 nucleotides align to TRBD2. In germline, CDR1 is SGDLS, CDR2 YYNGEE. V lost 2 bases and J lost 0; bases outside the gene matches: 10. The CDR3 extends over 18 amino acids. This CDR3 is CASSVDPGLAGSTDTQYF. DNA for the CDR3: TGTGCCAGCAGCGTCGATCCGGGACTAGCAGGTAGCACAGATACGCAGTATTTT.

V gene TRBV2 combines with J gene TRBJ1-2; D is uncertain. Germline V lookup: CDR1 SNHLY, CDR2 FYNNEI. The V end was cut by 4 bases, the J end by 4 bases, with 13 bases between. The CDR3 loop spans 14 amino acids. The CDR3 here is CASSGASSGYGYTF. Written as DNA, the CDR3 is TGTGCCAGCAGTGGGGCCTCAAGCGGCTATGGCTACACCTTC. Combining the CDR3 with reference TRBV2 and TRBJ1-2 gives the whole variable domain EPEVTQTPSHQVTQMGQEVILRCVPISNHLYFYWYRQILGQKVEFLVSFYNNEISEKSEIFDDQFSVERPDGSNFTLKIRSTKLEDSAMYFCASSGASSGYGYTFGSGTRLTVV.